The TCR beta chain under discussion was sequenced for a study of shared clonotypes between healthy human individuals. Looking at the study overall: The cohort had two women and three men, ages 18 to 49.

This clone was detected many times. The target antigen is unknown. Other DNA sequences within the sample encode an identical CDR3. CD45RO-negative, CCR7-positively selected cells formed the naive CD8 fraction, excluding terminally differentiated effector memory CD45RA+ cells. The table came from immunoSEQ multiplex PCR; TCRdb's copy has only in-frame clones and leaves some out. The data contain around 2,000,000 clones, over 85% of them singletons. V was trimmed by 0 bases and J by 1 base, leaving 6 bases between them. The length of the CDR3 is 14 residues. CDR1 is MNHNY and CDR2 is SVGAGI in the germline V gene (reference sequence). Study-wide points: Sampling was confined to blood; repertoires within tissues likely differ. Non-shared clonotypes were found to have lower generation probabilities than the clonotypes that were shared by all four of the sorted-subset donors.

Source material: naive CD8+ T cells sorted from blood. The rearrangement links TRBV6-6 to TRBJ2-5; unclear D gene. This receptor was identified in a man younger than 35 in good health. The CDR3 region has the DNA TGTGCCAGCAGTTACTCACCCCGCCAAGAGACCCAGTACTTC. It is translated as CASSYSPRQETQYF.